Following are 28 T cell receptor beta chains from one sample sequenced in a study of blood T cells in healthy people across ages. Next came a second PCR, run for roughly 6 to 11 cycles, which used a sample-barcoded 5' primer along with a J-beta primer mix. TCRdb reprocessed the 5' RACE reads with MiXCR, giving one entry per CDR3 protein. This sample carries some 730,000 distinct CDR3 sequences, about a fifth of them seen once, and the ten largest clones take 22%. Sequenced: blood. Receptors originate from a man aged 70-80 years in good health.

This clonotype was counted a few times. The chain employs TRBV5-5 and TRBJ2-2; maybe TRBD1 (5 bases). Germline V CDR1 and CDR2: SGHKS, YYEKEE (reference sequence). The V end was cut by 0 bases, the J end by 5 bases, with 14 bases between. This CDR3 has 16 amino acids. The CDR3 region is CASSLAAGPYTGELFF. DNA for the CDR3: TGTGCCAGCAGCTTGGCGGCAGGGCCGTATACCGGGGAGCTGTTTTTT.

The chain joins TRBV6-5 to TRBJ2-1; 8 bases are a match to TRBD1. The length of the CDR3 is 14 residues. The V gene end was trimmed by 5 bases and the J gene end by 5 bases; junction bases not matched to a gene: 5. Germline V lookup: CDR1 MNHEY, CDR2 SVGAGI. CDR3: CASSRTGINNEQFF. CDR3 in DNA: TGTGCCAGCAGTCGGACAGGGATAAACAATGAGCAGTTCTTC.

V usage is TRBV12-3 or TRBV12-4 and J usage is TRBJ1-5; 7 nucleotides match TRBD1. The junction had 3 bases not matched to a gene; V was cut back by 3 bases and J by 4 bases. The CDR3 runs 14 residues. The chain's CDR3 is CASSFNRGNQPQHF. CDR3 nucleotides: TGTGCCAGCAGTTTCAACAGGGGTAATCAGCCCCAGCATTTT.

There are a few counts of this clonotype. The chain joins TRBV7-8 to TRBJ2-7; possibly TRBD1 or TRBD2 for D (5 bases each). This CDR3 has 16 amino acids. V shed 0 bases and J shed 3 bases, with 15 bases lying between them. The V gene's germline CDR1 is SGHVS and CDR2 FQNEAQ. The CDR3, as DNA: TGTGCCAGCAGCTTAGCAGGGGCGGGTTCTCTCTACGAGCAGTACGTC. It specifies CASSLAGAGSLYEQYV.

V and J are TRBV5-1 and TRBJ1-6; 7 bases agree with TRBD1. The CDR3 runs to 16 residues. With 0 bases clipped from V and 0 bases from J, the junction kept 0 bases outside the gene matches. Germline V CDR1 and CDR2: SGHRS, YFSETQ. CDR3 region: CASSLGDSSYNSPLHF. Here the CDR3 DNA reads TGCGCCAGCAGCTTGGGGGACAGCTCCTATAATTCACCCCTCCACTTT.

This clonotype has a handful of counts. V gene TRBV6-2 or TRBV6-3 combines with J gene TRBJ1-1; TRBD1 matches at 8 bases. V was pared by 5 bases and J by 1 base, with 9 bases of the junction left unmatched. The CDR3 totals 16 residues. CDR1 is MNHEY and CDR2 is SVGEGT in the germline V gene. The chain's CDR3 is CASSLGQGYPNTEAFF. The CDR3 DNA follows: TGTGCCAGCAGTCTAGGACAGGGATACCCGAACACTGAAGCTTTCTTT.

There are a few counts of this clonotype. The chain is built from TRBV2 and TRBJ2-5; 10 nucleotides line up with TRBD2. The V gene's germline CDR1 is SNHLY and CDR2 FYNNEI. The CDR3 extends over 15 amino acids. V shed 1 base, J shed 11 bases, and the junction held 10 bases outside the gene matches. CDR3 sequence reads: CASSEDLAGAREQYF. In nucleotides, the CDR3 is TGTGCCAGCAGTGAAGATCTAGCGGGGGCCAGGGAGCAGTACTTC.

This clonotype was seen once. V is TRBV2 and J is TRBJ2-3; D might be TRBD2 (5 bases). In germline, CDR1 is SNHLY, CDR2 FYNNEI. This CDR3 has 14 amino acids. V lost 6 bases to trimming and J lost 2 bases, with 12 bases between them. The DNA for the CDR3 is TGTGCCAGCAGCGTCCAGCGGCTCACAGATACGCAGTATTTT. It yields the protein CASSVQRLTDTQYF.

The chain joins TRBV12-3 or TRBV12-4 to TRBJ2-3, with TRBD2 as a possible D gene (6 bases). V shed 3 bases and J shed 3 bases, with 22 bases lying between them. The CDR3 loop spans 18 amino acids. CDR3 sequence (DNA): TGTGCCAGCAGTTTTCAATCCCTGGGGGACTCGTGGACAGATACGCAGTATTTT. It translates to CASSFQSLGDSWTDTQYF.

The chain carries TRBV24-1 and TRBJ2-5, with TRBD2 matching over 8 bases. TRBJ2-1 explains the end of the DNA better; the J call may be wrong. From germline, CDR1 is KGHDR and CDR2 SFDVKD. The CDR3 is made up of 14 amino acids. CDR3 sequence: CATSDFSGSYEQFF. CDR3 sequence (DNA): TGTGCCACCAGTGATTTCAGCGGGAGCTATGAGCAGTTCTTC.

The rearrangement links TRBV7-2 to TRBJ2-5; the match to TRBD1 covers 9 bases. This CDR3 contains 15 residues. J was trimmed by 5 bases and V by 2 bases; bases with no gene match: 6. Germline lookup yields CDR1 SGHTA and CDR2 FQGNSA. In DNA form, the CDR3 reads TGTGCCAGCAGCTTATTCGGGACAGGGACGGAGACCCAGTACTTC. Translated, it gives CASSLFGTGTETQYF.

The V call is TRBV2, the J call TRBJ2-7; no firm D call. The CDR3 sequence is 12 residues long. V dropped 4 bases and J dropped 5 bases, with 9 bases sitting between them. Looked up from germline, CDR1 is SNHLY and CDR2 is FYNNEI. DNA for the CDR3: TGTGCCAGCAGTGTTAGGGATGACGAGCAGTACTTC. The encoded protein is CASSVRDDEQYF.

The rearrangement uses TRBV20-1 and TRBJ2-7; 8 bases line up with TRBD2. From germline, CDR1 is DFQATT and CDR2 SNEGSKA (reference sequence). V shed 3 bases and J 4 bases; nucleotides not matched to a gene: 5. The CDR3 extends over 13 amino acids. For the CDR3, the DNA is TGCAGTGCTAGCGGGGGGGCAGTTTACGAGCAGTACTTC. As protein: CSASGGAVYEQYF.

J is TRBJ1-3 and V is TRBV29-1; D call uncertain. The CDR3 has 12 amino acids. V was trimmed by 6 bases and J by 8 bases, leaving 14 bases between them. Germline assignment: CDR1 SQVTM and CDR2 ANQGSEA. The chain's CDR3 is CSVVGERYTIYF. The CDR3 DNA sequence: TGCAGCGTAGTGGGTGAGCGGTACACCATATATTTT.

This chain joins TRBV5-5 and TRBJ2-7, with D maybe TRBD1 (6 bases). This CDR3 spans 15 amino acids. V was shortened by 0 bases and J by 4 bases, with 14 bases between the two germline ends. Germline V gives CDR1 SGHKS, CDR2 YYEKEE (reference sequence). DNA of the CDR3: TGTGCCAGCAGCTTGGCTCCGGGACACCAGTACGAGCAGTACTTC. This gives the protein CASSLAPGHQYEQYF.

The V call is TRBV6-5, the J call TRBJ1-1; D perhaps matches TRBD1 (6 bases). The V gene lost 2 bases and the J gene lost 4 bases, with 14 bases spanning the gap. The CDR3 consists of 15 residues. Germline CDR1 reads MNHEY; CDR2 reads SVGAGI. The CDR3 reads CASSYVGGRRTEAFF. CDR3 coding DNA: TGTGCCAGCAGTTACGTGGGGGGGCGCCGCACTGAAGCTTTCTTT.

The V call is TRBV28, the J call TRBJ2-5, with 9 bases aligning to TRBD1. The V segment lost 6 bases and the J segment 11 bases; nucleotides outside the gene matches: 16. The CDR3 is 15 residues long. From germline, CDR1 is MDHEN and CDR2 SYDVKM. CDR3 region: CASSRSGTGSYGQYF. Here the CDR3 DNA reads TGTGCCAGCAGCAGATCCGGGACAGGGTCCTACGGGCAGTACTTC.

CDR3 residues: CASSAGTGRAEAFF. CDR3 DNA: TGTGCCAGCTCGGCCGGGACAGGGAGGGCTGAAGCTTTCTTT. This rearrangement joins TRBV18 to TRBJ1-1; 9 positions agree with TRBD1. J was trimmed by 6 bases and V by 6 bases; bases with no gene match: 8. The germline gives CDR1 KGHSH, CDR2 LQKENI. The CDR3 sequence is 14 residues long.

The CDR3 bases are TGTGCCATCCAAGGGAGGGAGGACACCGGGGAGCTGTTTTTT. Protein sequence: CAIQGREDTGELFF. The rearrangement uses TRBV10-3 and TRBJ2-2; TRBD2 agrees at 7 bases. J lost 3 bases, V lost 8 bases, and 6 bases had no gene match. The CDR3 loop spans 14 amino acids. The germline CDR1 and CDR2 sequences are ENHRY and SYGVKD.

The chain is built from TRBV20-1 and TRBJ2-3; the D gene is possibly TRBD2 (6 bases). This CDR3 spans 13 amino acids. Germline assignment: CDR1 DFQATT and CDR2 SNEGSKA (reference sequence). Trimming left V 6 bases short and J 4 bases short, with 14 bases between. CDR3 nucleotide sequence: TGCAGTGCGGCCTTTTTAGCGGCAGATACGCAGTATTTT. Its protein is CSAAFLAADTQYF.

The chain uses TRBV14 and TRBJ2-7; no reliable D call. With 0 bases removed from V and 3 bases from J, the gap between germline ends came to 9 bases. The germline gives CDR1 SGHDN, CDR2 FVKESK. The CDR3 contains 14 residues. The CDR3 DNA follows: TGTGCCAGCAGCCAAGAAGGGCCTTTCTACGAGCAGTACTTC. It is translated as CASSQEGPFYEQYF.

The V call is TRBV29-1, the J call TRBJ1-4; a possible D gene is TRBD1 (5 bases). This CDR3 spans 13 amino acids. Trimming stripped 4 bases from V and 7 bases from J, with 13 bases between. Germline CDR1 reads SQVTM; CDR2 reads ANQGSEA. The CDR3 DNA reads as TGCAGCGTTGGGTTGACAGAGTTTGAAAAACTGTTTTTT. Amino acid sequence: CSVGLTEFEKLFF.

This clonotype was detected a few times. The chain combines TRBV6-5 with TRBJ1-4, with 11 positions matching TRBD1. Per the germline V gene, CDR1 is MNHEY and CDR2 is SVGAGI. The CDR3 has 16 residues. The junction had 9 bases not matched to a gene; V was cut back by 5 bases and J by 7 bases. CDR3 sequence (DNA): TGTGCCAGCAGTCACGGACAGGGGGCGCTTGGTGAAAAACTGTTTTTT. Its protein is CASSHGQGALGEKLFF.

In regard to this clonotype: One junction end disagrees with the germline gene, perhaps due to a read error. The rearrangement joins TRBV5-1 to TRBJ2-6; D call uncertain. Germline CDR1 reads SGHRS; CDR2 reads YFSETQ. The length of the CDR3 is 14 residues. CDR3 residues: CASSLVVGANVLTF. The CDR3 nucleotides are TGTGCCAGCAGCTTAGTAGTTGGGGCCAACGTCCTGACTTTC.

The V call is TRBV7-2, the J call TRBJ1-3; 9 bases are a match to TRBD1. This CDR3 comprises 16 residues. Germline V gene sequence: CDR1 SGHTA, CDR2 FQGNSA. After removal of 1 base from V and 1 base from J, the junction contained 2 bases not matched to a gene. The CDR3 DNA sequence: TGTGCCAGCAGCTTAGTTGGGACAGGGTCTGGAAACACCATATATTTT. Protein sequence: CASSLVGTGSGNTIYF.

V usage is TRBV5-5 and J usage is TRBJ2-3; D remains unclear. CDR1 and CDR2 from the germline V gene are SGHKS and YYEKEE (reference sequence). CDR3 length equals 12 residues. V lost 4 bases, J lost 4 bases, and 7 bases lay in between. CDR3 DNA sequence: TGTGCCAGCAGCGACGTGTCAGATACGCAGTATTTT. It is translated as CASSDVSDTQYF.

The rearrangement links TRBV6-1 to TRBJ1-4; D is ambiguous. The ends were cut back, 1 base at V and 8 bases at J, with 11 bases in the middle. Germline lookup yields CDR1 MNHNS and CDR2 SASEGT. CDR3 length equals 14 residues. The CDR3 nucleotides are TGTGCCAGCAGTGAAGTGCGGGATAACGAAAAACTGTTTTTT. Its translation: CASSEVRDNEKLFF.

A few counts support this clonotype. The gene calls are TRBV5-1 and TRBJ1-4, with D possibly being TRBD1 (5 bases). Germline CDR1 is SGHRS and CDR2 is YFSETQ. Trimming stripped 1 base from V and 6 bases from J, with 19 bases between. The CDR3 sequence is 17 residues long. CDR3 amino acids: CASSLPPLGAGDEKLFF. The CDR3 nucleotides are TGCGCCAGCAGCTTGCCCCCGTTAGGGGCGGGGGATGAAAAACTGTTTTTT.